These T cell receptor beta chains were read from a single sample in a study of CD4 T cells in relation to SARS-CoV-2 and coronaviruses. Antigens of these TCRs are unknown. TCRdb's table, derived via immunoSEQ multiplex PCR, lists solely in-frame clones and lacks some. The data contain 20,000 or so clones, approximately 80% of them singletons. The sample was CD4+ T cells from PBMCs, cultured in vitro. Source of these receptors: a human donor in good health. CDR3s include the opening cysteine and the closing phenylalanine or tryptophan. Each record gives: J gene, V gene, clone size, D gene, CDR3 protein. D genes are given only for firm matches. Clone size is given for some rows only: seen once, a few or many times, or a class if the clone is expanded.

J gene: TRBJ1-5
V gene: TRBV28
clone size: .
D gene: TRBD1
CDR3 protein: CASSLGQVTLSQPQHF

J gene: TRBJ2-2
V gene: TRBV10-3
clone size: few
D gene: .
CDR3 protein: CAISEFAQDTGELFF

J gene: TRBJ2-3
V gene: TRBV24-1
clone size: .
D gene: .
CDR3 protein: CATSDMVQGGDTQYF

J gene: TRBJ2-7
V gene: TRBV3-1/TRBV3-2
clone size: .
D gene: .
CDR3 protein: CASSLFEGGRSYEQYF

J gene: TRBJ2-5
V gene: TRBV20-1
clone size: .
D gene: .
CDR3 protein: CSASLMGPEETQYF

J gene: TRBJ1-1
V gene: TRBV5-4
clone size: .
D gene: .
CDR3 protein: CASSPNGPPLNTEAFF

J gene: TRBJ2-1
V gene: TRBV5-1
clone size: .
D gene: .
CDR3 protein: CASSGTPSSYNEQFF

J gene: TRBJ2-7
V gene: TRBV27
clone size: .
D gene: .
CDR3 protein: CASSLLSYRGWAAEQYF

J gene: TRBJ2-2
V gene: TRBV5-6
clone size: .
D gene: .
CDR3 protein: CASSFYRAWGGELFF

J gene: TRBJ1-2
V gene: TRBV7-9
clone size: .
D gene: TRBD1
CDR3 protein: CASSFPQGARDGYTF

J gene: TRBJ1-3
V gene: TRBV19
clone size: .
D gene: .
CDR3 protein: CASMKDIFSGNTIYF

J gene: TRBJ1-4
V gene: TRBV30
clone size: .
D gene: .
CDR3 protein: CAWSVAREKLFF

J gene: TRBJ2-4
V gene: TRBV3-1/TRBV3-2
clone size: .
D gene: TRBD2
CDR3 protein: CASSQDQLAGRNIQYF

J gene: TRBJ2-1
V gene: TRBV2
clone size: .
D gene: TRBD2
CDR3 protein: CASSGPLAGVENEQFF

J gene: TRBJ2-5
V gene: TRBV4-1
clone size: once
D gene: TRBD1
CDR3 protein: CASSQGTGGLVETQYF

J gene: TRBJ2-3
V gene: TRBV28
clone size: .
D gene: TRBD2
CDR3 protein: CASSQRELSTQYF

J gene: TRBJ2-7
V gene: TRBV30
clone size: .
D gene: .
CDR3 protein: CAWNRGTQNEQYF

J gene: TRBJ1-2
V gene: TRBV10-3
clone size: .
D gene: .
CDR3 protein: CAISESGTGNSYGYTF

J gene: TRBJ2-3
V gene: TRBV7-9
clone size: .
D gene: .
CDR3 protein: CASSLGATQYF

J gene: TRBJ1-1
V gene: TRBV29-1
clone size: few
D gene: TRBD1
CDR3 protein: CSVDRGANTEAFF

J gene: TRBJ2-1
V gene: TRBV5-1
clone size: .
D gene: .
CDR3 protein: CASSLTGSSYNEQFF

J gene: TRBJ2-7
V gene: TRBV4-1
clone size: few
D gene: .
CDR3 protein: CASSQDILPSYEQYF

J gene: TRBJ1-5
V gene: TRBV6-1
clone size: .
D gene: TRBD1
CDR3 protein: CASSDQDRANQPQHF

J gene: TRBJ1-2
V gene: TRBV3-1/TRBV3-2
clone size: .
D gene: TRBD1
CDR3 protein: CASGRGTGAYGYTF

J gene: TRBJ1-2
V gene: TRBV10-2
clone size: .
D gene: TRBD1
CDR3 protein: CASRRDSYGYTF

J gene: TRBJ2-7
V gene: TRBV5-6
clone size: .
D gene: TRBD2
CDR3 protein: CASSWGTSGKLYEQYF